These 28 T cell receptor beta chains originate from one sample sequenced in a study of response to subunit inactivated influenza vaccine. TCRdb reprocessed the RT-PCR reads with MiXCR, giving one entry per CDR3 protein. Counted here are a few hundred thousand distinct CDR3 sequences, 14% occurring once; the ten biggest clones make up 11%. The sequences come from PBMCs from blood, collected roughly 12 days after vaccination. These TCRs come from a man in his fifties or sixties who received an inactivated influenza vaccine.

The V call is TRBV29-1, the J call TRBJ2-1; the D gene is possibly TRBD2 (6 bases). Germline CDR1 SQVTM, CDR2 ANQGSEA. The CDR3 consists of 15 residues. Trimming took 7 bases from V and 2 from J, leaving 18 bases between them. Here the CDR3 reads CSGGTPGRTYNEQFF. The CDR3 DNA sequence: TGCAGCGGCGGAACTCCAGGGAGGACCTACAATGAGCAGTTCTTC.

The table lists this clonotype with many counts. The rearrangement links TRBV15 to TRBJ2-2; D unresolved. With 1 base removed from V and 7 bases from J, the gap between germline ends came to 7 bases. Looked up from germline, CDR1 is LNHNV and CDR2 is YYDKDF (reference sequence). The CDR3 extends over 13 amino acids. The CDR3 DNA is TGTGCCACCAGCAGAGGGTTGGGCGGGGAGCTGTTTTTT. Its protein product is CATSRGLGGELFF.

The chain couples TRBV10-3 to TRBJ1-2; 9 bases line up with TRBD1. Losses at the gene ends were 7 bases for V and 1 base for J; bases not matched to a gene: 4. This CDR3 contains 14 residues. Germline V CDR1 and CDR2: ENHRY, SYGVKD. The CDR3 DNA is TGTGCCATCAACAGGGGGCAGGATAACTATGGCTACACCTTC. Amino acid sequence: CAINRGQDNYGYTF.

In its sample, this clonotype was seen a few times. In DNA, the CDR3 is TGTGCCACCAGCAGAGATTACTCGCCCACCGCACCCCTCCACTTT. This encodes CATSRDYSPTAPLHF. The rearrangement uses TRBV15 and TRBJ1-6; D is unresolved. V was trimmed by 0 bases and J by 11 bases, leaving 14 bases between them. The CDR3 has 15 residues. Per germline, CDR1 LNHNV and CDR2 YYDKDF (reference sequence).

This clonotype has a handful of counts. The rearrangement uses TRBV6-5 and TRBJ2-7; D possibly corresponds to TRBD1 (6 bases). Germline-derived CDR1 and CDR2 are MNHEY and SVGAGI. This CDR3 comprises 13 residues. The V gene lost 2 bases and the J gene lost 6 bases, with 11 bases spanning the gap. CDR3 sequence reads: CASSYRRGGEQYF. The CDR3 coding sequence is TGTGCCAGCAGTTACCGGAGAGGGGGCGAGCAGTACTTC.

Only a few counts were recorded for this clonotype. This rearrangement joins TRBV25-1 to TRBJ2-7; the D is unclear. V was cut by 3 bases and J by 3 bases, with 6 bases left in between. Germline V gene sequence: CDR1 MGHDK, CDR2 SYGVNS. The CDR3 has 12 residues. CDR3 sequence: CASSESDYEQYF. CDR3 bases: TGTGCCAGCAGTGAGTCGGACTACGAGCAGTACTTC.

The J gene is TRBJ2-5, the V gene TRBV7-2, with D possibly TRBD2 on 7 matching bases. The CDR3 consists of 15 residues. V shed 4 bases and J shed 1 base, with 13 bases lying between them. Germline lookup yields CDR1 SGHTA and CDR2 FQGNSA. The CDR3 region is CASSSTGGLQETQYF. DNA of the CDR3: TGTGCCAGCAGCTCAACGGGGGGCCTCCAAGAGACCCAGTACTTC.

This clonotype was counted a few times. This chain uses TRBV12-3 or TRBV12-4 with TRBJ2-1; the D call may be TRBD1 or TRBD2 (5 bases each). The CDR3 loop spans 14 amino acids. Trimming left V 5 bases short and J 4 bases short, with 12 bases between. This chain's CDR3 is CASSPTGRYNEQFF. The CDR3, as DNA: TGTGCCAGCAGTCCGACGGGACGGTACAATGAGCAGTTCTTC.

The gene calls are TRBV6-1 and TRBJ2-1; TRBD1 agrees at 11 bases. Per the germline V gene, CDR1 is MNHNS and CDR2 is SASEGT. There are 15 residues in the CDR3. J gave up 7 bases and V 6 bases, and 8 bases lay outside the gene matches. As DNA, the CDR3 is TGTGCCAGCAGCAAAGGACAGGGGGCTGGGAATGAGCAGTTCTTC. This sequence encodes CASSKGQGAGNEQFF.

In this sample, this clonotype turned up a few times. The V gene is TRBV7-9, the J gene TRBJ2-5; no clear D. The V end was cut by 3 bases, the J end by 4 bases, with 9 bases between. This CDR3 region has 13 residues. Germline values: CDR1 SEHNR, CDR2 FQNEAQ (reference sequence). The CDR3 DNA follows: TGTGCCAGCAGCTTTTCCCGGCGAGAGACCCAGTACTTC. Translated, it gives CASSFSRRETQYF.

The rearrangement links TRBV18 to TRBJ1-5; D perhaps matches TRBD1 (5 bases). Germline CDR1 reads KGHSH; CDR2 reads LQKENI. The germline V and J ends were trimmed by 2 bases and 1 base, with 12 bases remaining between them. The CDR3 consists of 16 residues. The CDR3: CASSPSQAGSNQPQHF. The CDR3, as DNA: TGTGCCAGCTCACCATCACAGGCAGGGAGCAATCAGCCCCAGCATTTT.

This clonotype has just a few counts. This chain links TRBV28 with TRBJ1-4, with D possibly being TRBD1 (6 bases). V lost 5 bases and J 11 bases, leaving 12 bases between the germline ends. CDR3 length: 12 residues. CDR1 and CDR2 from the germline V gene are MDHEN and SYDVKM. The CDR3 coding sequence is TGTGCCAGCAGTCGACAGGTCATGAAACTGTTTTTT. It translates to CASSRQVMKLFF.

The J gene is TRBJ2-7, the V gene TRBV4-3; no clear D. Germline CDR1 LGHNA, CDR2 YSLEER. There are 16 residues in the CDR3. With 0 bases removed from V and 2 bases from J, the gap between germline ends came to 14 bases. CDR3 in DNA: TGCGCCAGCAGCCAAGATTTAGGCAGGCCAGCCTACGAGCAGTACTTC. Its translation is CASSQDLGRPAYEQYF.

The chain employs TRBV20-1 and TRBJ2-7, with 9 bases identical to TRBD1. The J segment lost 2 bases and the V segment lost 5 bases, leaving 4 bases of the junction unmatched. Germline V gene lookup returns CDR1 DFQATT and CDR2 SNEGSKA (reference sequence). This CDR3 spans 13 amino acids. CDR3 protein: CSAGRDRAYEQYF. DNA for the CDR3: TGCAGTGCTGGACGGGACAGGGCCTACGAGCAGTACTTC.

This clonotype has ten or more counts. The CDR3 loop is CASSFKVQQYF. CDR3 coding DNA: TGTGCCAGCAGTTTTAAGGTGCAACAGTACTTC. The rearrangement links TRBV12-3 or TRBV12-4 to TRBJ2-7, with unresolved D. Trimming took off 3 bases at V and 10 bases at J, with 10 bases between the two ends. The CDR3 runs 11 residues.

This clonotype was recorded a few times. This rearrangement joins TRBV20-1 to TRBJ1-2; TRBD1 might be the D (5 bases). The V gene's germline CDR1 is DFQATT and CDR2 SNEGSKA (reference sequence). The germline V and J ends were trimmed by 6 bases and 2 bases, with 10 bases remaining between them. This CDR3 comprises 12 residues. The CDR3 DNA sequence: TGCAGTGCCGTAGACAGAAACTATGGCTACACCTTC. Protein: CSAVDRNYGYTF.

The rearrangement uses TRBV15 and TRBJ1-1; D not certain. CDR3 length: 16 amino acids. Germline-derived CDR1 and CDR2 are LNHNV and YYDKDF (reference sequence). The germline V and J ends were trimmed by 1 base and 4 bases, with 16 bases remaining between them. CDR3 in amino acids: CATSRGRLGMATEAFF. CDR3 bases: TGTGCCACCAGCAGAGGAAGGTTAGGGATGGCCACTGAAGCTTTCTTT.

The V and J genes are TRBV6-6 and TRBJ1-1, with TRBD1 matching 9 bases. The CDR3 has 13 residues. V gave up 5 bases and J gave up 6 bases; unmatched junction bases: 4. Germline V gene data show CDR1 as MNHNY and CDR2 as SVGAGI (reference sequence). In nucleotides, the CDR3 is TGTGCCAGCAGTGATCGACAGGGGGCTGAAGCTTTCTTT. Its protein product is CASSDRQGAEAFF.

The rearrangement uses TRBV4-3 and TRBJ2-3; TRBD1 matches at 9 bases. The CDR3 extends over 14 amino acids. The J segment lost 6 bases and the V segment lost 8 bases, leaving 9 bases of the junction unmatched. Germline values: CDR1 LGHNA, CDR2 YSLEER. The CDR3 DNA reads as TGCGCCAGCGGACCGGGACAGGGAATCGATACGCAGTATTTT. This codes for CASGPGQGIDTQYF.

This clonotype was found many times. This chain links TRBV5-1 with TRBJ2-3, with D unclear. Trimming cost V 0 bases and J 0 bases, with 8 bases left between them. The germline V gene encodes CDR1 SGHRS and CDR2 YFSETQ. The CDR3 totals 15 residues. In nucleotides, the CDR3 is TGCGCCAGCAGCTTGGACCACCGAAGCACAGATACGCAGTATTTT. Its protein is CASSLDHRSTDTQYF.

The table lists this clonotype with many counts. The chain employs TRBV20-1 and TRBJ2-7, with a weak D call TRBD1 (7 bases). The CDR3 is 15 residues long. Germline V gene lookup returns CDR1 DFQATT and CDR2 SNEGSKA (reference sequence). V shed 0 bases and J shed 3 bases, with 15 bases lying between them. CDR3 loop: CSARDSQGGFYEQYF. In DNA, the CDR3 is TGCAGTGCTAGAGATAGCCAGGGGGGTTTCTACGAGCAGTACTTC.

This clonotype has ten or more counts. The chain uses TRBV6-2 or TRBV6-3 and TRBJ2-7, with unresolved D. The CDR3 runs to 13 residues. V was cut by 4 bases and J by 0 bases, with 7 bases left in between. Germline CDR1 MNHEY, CDR2 SVGEGT. For the CDR3, the DNA is TGTGCCAGCAGTTTAACCCACTCCTACGAGCAGTACTTC. Residues: CASSLTHSYEQYF.

This chain connects TRBV15 to TRBJ2-6; possibly TRBD1 for D (6 bases). The germline gives CDR1 LNHNV, CDR2 YYDKDF (reference sequence). V dropped 3 bases and J dropped 0 bases, with 9 bases sitting between them. CDR3 size: 16 residues. The CDR3 DNA reads TGTGCCACCAGCAGGGACAGACTCTCTGGGGCCAACGTCCTGACTTTC. Translating gives CATSRDRLSGANVLTF.

This chain links TRBV12-3 or TRBV12-4 with TRBJ2-1, with D perhaps TRBD1 (6 bases). The CDR3 is 15 amino acids. The ends were cut back, 6 bases at V and 0 bases at J, with 12 bases in the middle. This CDR3 reads CASSSPGDSYNEQFF. For the CDR3, the DNA is TGTGCCAGCAGCTCTCCAGGGGACTCCTACAATGAGCAGTTCTTC.

This clonotype turned up a few times. The chain recombines TRBV14 with TRBJ2-7; unclear D gene. This CDR3 has 14 amino acids. The germline gives CDR1 SGHDN, CDR2 FVKESK. V lost 2 bases and J lost 2, with 10 bases in between. CDR3 DNA sequence: TGTGCCAGCAGCCAACCTACTCGGCCCTACGAGCAGTACTTC. It translates to CASSQPTRPYEQYF.

The table lists this clonotype with a few counts. The chain employs TRBV6-5 and TRBJ2-5, with unresolved D. This CDR3 contains 14 residues. The germline gives CDR1 MNHEY, CDR2 SVGAGI. Trimming stripped 0 bases from V and 3 bases from J, with 8 bases between. CDR3 in DNA: TGTGCCAGCAGTTACTCGATAGTAGAAGAGACCCAGTACTTC. Amino acids: CASSYSIVEETQYF.

This clonotype was observed at least ten times. The J gene is TRBJ2-7, the V gene TRBV7-9, with TRBD2 matching 15 bases. The CDR3 sequence is 15 residues long. The J segment lost 5 bases and the V segment lost 3 bases, leaving 2 bases of the junction unmatched. Germline V gene lookup returns CDR1 SEHNR and CDR2 FQNEAQ (reference sequence). CDR3 coding DNA: TGTGCCAGCAGCTTGGGGACTAGCGGGAGGCACGAGCAGTACTTC. Residues: CASSLGTSGRHEQYF.

The sample holds a few counts of this clonotype. The genes are TRBV7-2 and TRBJ2-7; 7 bases are shared with TRBD1. With V trimmed by 5 bases and J by 2 bases, 9 bases remained unmatched. There are 15 residues in the CDR3. Germline CDR1 and CDR2: SGHTA and FQGNSA. The CDR3 DNA follows: TGTGCCAGCAGCCTGACAGGGCTCCCAGCCTACGAGCAGTACTTC. Amino acid sequence: CASSLTGLPAYEQYF.